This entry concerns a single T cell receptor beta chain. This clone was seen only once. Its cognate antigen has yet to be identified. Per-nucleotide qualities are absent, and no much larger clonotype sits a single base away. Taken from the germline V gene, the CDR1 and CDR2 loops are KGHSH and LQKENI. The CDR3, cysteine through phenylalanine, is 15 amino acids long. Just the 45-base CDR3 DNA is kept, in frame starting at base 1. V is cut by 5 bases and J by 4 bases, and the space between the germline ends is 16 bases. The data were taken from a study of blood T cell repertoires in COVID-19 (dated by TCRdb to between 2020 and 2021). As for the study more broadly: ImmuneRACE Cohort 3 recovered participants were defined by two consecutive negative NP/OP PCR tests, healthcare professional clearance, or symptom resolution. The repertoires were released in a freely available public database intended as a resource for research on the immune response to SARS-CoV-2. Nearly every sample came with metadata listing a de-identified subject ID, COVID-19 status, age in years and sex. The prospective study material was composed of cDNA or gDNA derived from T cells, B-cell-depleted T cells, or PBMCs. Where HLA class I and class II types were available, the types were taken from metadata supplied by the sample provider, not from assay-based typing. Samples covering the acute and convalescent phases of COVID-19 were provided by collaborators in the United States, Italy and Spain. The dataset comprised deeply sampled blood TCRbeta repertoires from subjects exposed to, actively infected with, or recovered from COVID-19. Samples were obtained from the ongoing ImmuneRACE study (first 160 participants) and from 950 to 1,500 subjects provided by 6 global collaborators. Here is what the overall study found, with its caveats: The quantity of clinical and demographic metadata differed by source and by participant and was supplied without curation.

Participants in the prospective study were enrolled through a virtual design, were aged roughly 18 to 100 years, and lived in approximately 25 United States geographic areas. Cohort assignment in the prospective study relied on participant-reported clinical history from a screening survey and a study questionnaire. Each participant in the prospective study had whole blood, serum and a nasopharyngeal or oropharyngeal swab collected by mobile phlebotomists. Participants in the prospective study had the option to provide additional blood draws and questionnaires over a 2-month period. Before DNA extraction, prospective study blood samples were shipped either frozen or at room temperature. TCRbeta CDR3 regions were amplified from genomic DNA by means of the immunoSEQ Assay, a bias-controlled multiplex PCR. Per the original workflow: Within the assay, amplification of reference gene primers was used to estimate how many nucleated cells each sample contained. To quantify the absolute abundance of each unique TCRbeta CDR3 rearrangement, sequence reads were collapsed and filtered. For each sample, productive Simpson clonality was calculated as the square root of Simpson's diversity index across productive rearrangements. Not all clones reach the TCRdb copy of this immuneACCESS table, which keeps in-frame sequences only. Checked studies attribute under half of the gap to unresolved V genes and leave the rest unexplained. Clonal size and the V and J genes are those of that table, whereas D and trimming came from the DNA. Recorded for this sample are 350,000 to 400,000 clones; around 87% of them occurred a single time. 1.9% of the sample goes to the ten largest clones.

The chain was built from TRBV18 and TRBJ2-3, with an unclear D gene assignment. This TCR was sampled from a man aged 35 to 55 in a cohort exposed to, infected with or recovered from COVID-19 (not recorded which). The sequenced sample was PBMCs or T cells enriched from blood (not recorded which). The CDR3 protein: CASSADRVLSDTQYF. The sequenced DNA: TGTGCCAGCTCAGCAGACCGGGTCCTTTCAGATACGCAGTATTTT.